This T cell receptor (beta chain) was profiled in a study of glioma-infiltrating T cells. Study observations and caveats: Tissue-blood divergence was below expectation in non-neoplastic patients, above in gliomas. Only very few CDR3 sequences appeared in both tissue and blood.

Using RNA template, CDR3s of TCR alpha and beta were amplified with iRepertoire arm-PCR. Input was 100-400 ng of tissue mRNA or PBMC total RNA. TCRdb re-called the multiplex PCR reads with MiXCR, one entry per CDR3 protein. Among about 140,000 distinct CDR3 sequences listed, around 42% were seen once. In the case of this clonotype: The antigen is unknown.

The V gene's germline CDR1 is SQVTM and CDR2 ANQGSEA. CDR3 length: 11 amino acids. V was shortened by 5 bases and J by 4 bases, with 8 bases between the two germline ends. The rearrangement joins TRBV29-1 to TRBJ1-1; the D is unclear. This sequence originates from a human donor with low-grade glioma or glioblastoma, undergoing nonglioma brain surgery, or in good health (not recorded which). Sequenced input: glioma tissue, nonneoplastic brain tissue, or PBMCs (not recorded which). CDR3 loop: CSVSDGTEAFF. The CDR3 bases are TGCAGCGTTAGCGATGGCACTGAAGCTTTCTTT.